These 31 T cell receptor beta chains came from one sample sequenced in a study of T cells in Graves' hyperthyroidism and ophthalmopathy. RNA transcripts yielded amplified TCR beta CDR3 regions. The HTBI primer set served for first-round RT-PCR of the TCR CDR3. One entry per CDR3 protein results from TCRdb running MiXCR on the multiplex PCR reads. The repertoire holds 500,000 or so distinct CDR3 sequences, about 16% seen once, with 29% in the top ten. The sample comprised blood. These TCRs come from a woman aged 25 to 39 with Graves' ophthalmopathy.

This clonotype occurred many times. The chain carries TRBV7-2 and TRBJ2-1, with unresolved D. The V end lost 5 bases, the J end lost 8 bases, and 10 bases lay between the germline ends. There are 12 residues in the CDR3. In germline, CDR1 is SGHTA, CDR2 FQGNSA. CDR3 amino acids: CASSPQIHEQFF. The CDR3 DNA reads TGTGCCAGCAGCCCCCAGATCCATGAGCAGTTCTTC.

This clonotype was observed a handful of times. The V gene is TRBV25-1, the J gene TRBJ1-1; D is possibly TRBD1 (5 bases). Germline CDR1 reads MGHDK; CDR2 reads SYGVNS. V was pared by 8 bases and J by 8 bases, with 12 bases between. CDR3 length: 11 residues. The CDR3 DNA sequence: TGTGCCAGCGCGGTCGGGACCGAAGCTTTCTTT. It specifies CASAVGTEAFF.

This clonotype has at least ten counts. The rearrangement links TRBV3-1 to TRBJ2-5, with D hard to call. Germline V lookup: CDR1 LGHDT, CDR2 YNNKEL (reference sequence). This CDR3 has 14 residues. With 4 bases removed from V and 5 bases from J, the gap between germline ends came to 14 bases. In nucleotides, the CDR3 is TGTGCCAGCAGCCCGATCGGGCAAAGGGAGACCCAGTACTTC. Protein sequence: CASSPIGQRETQYF.

This clonotype was found many times. The chain recombines TRBV20-1 with TRBJ2-1; 14 nucleotides align to TRBD2. The CDR3 runs 15 residues. J lost 9 bases, V lost 6 bases, and 10 bases had no gene match. Germline CDR1 and CDR2: DFQATT and SNEGSKA (reference sequence). In nucleotides, the CDR3 is TGCAGTGCAAATCGACTAGCGGGAGGGCGGAGTGAGCAGTTCTTC. Translated, it gives CSANRLAGGRSEQFF.

CDR3 residues: CATSDSSGGDYNEQFF. The CDR3 DNA is TGTGCCACCAGTGACAGTAGCGGGGGGGACTACAATGAGCAGTTCTTC. The V and J genes are TRBV24-1 and TRBJ2-1; 11 nucleotides align to TRBD2. Per germline, CDR1 KGHDR and CDR2 SFDVKD. V lost 4 bases, J lost 3 bases, and 4 bases stayed unmatched. CDR3 size: 16 residues.

In this sample, this clonotype turned up many times. The chain is built from TRBV2 and TRBJ1-4, with 9 nucleotides matching TRBD1. J was trimmed by 8 bases and V by 6 bases; bases with no gene match: 7. There are 14 residues in the CDR3. Germline CDR1 is SNHLY and CDR2 is FYNNEI. CDR3 protein: CASSVGQGSEKLFF. Written as DNA, the CDR3 is TGTGCCAGCAGCGTGGGACAGGGTAGCGAAAAACTGTTTTTT.

The chain has TRBV4-1 and TRBJ2-1; D is undetermined. V lost 1 base to trimming and J lost 7 bases, with 11 bases between them. Germline V CDR1 and CDR2: MGHRA, YSYEKL. The CDR3 is made up of 14 amino acids. CDR3 bases: TGCGCCAGCAGCCAAGGCACAGCCCCTAATGAGCAGTTCTTC. This codes for CASSQGTAPNEQFF.

This clonotype was seen many times. The J gene is TRBJ2-5, the V gene TRBV12-3 or TRBV12-4; 12 bases align to TRBD2. Unmatched junction bases numbered 9, after V lost 4 bases and J lost 6 bases. The CDR3 extends over 16 amino acids. CDR3 nucleotide sequence: TGTGCCAGCAGTTCCCTAGCGGGAGGGAGGAAAAAGACCCAGTACTTC. It specifies CASSSLAGGRKKTQYF.

The sample holds many counts of this clonotype. The chain uses TRBV28 and TRBJ2-5, with D possibly matching TRBD2 (5 bases). The CDR3 totals 17 residues. Germline CDR1 is MDHEN and CDR2 is SYDVKM. Deletions cut 6 bases from V and 3 bases from J, with 23 bases between. The CDR3 sequence is CASSGLLRTGLEETQYF. The CDR3 DNA reads TGTGCCAGCAGCGGACTTTTGAGAACGGGATTGGAAGAGACCCAGTACTTC.

The chain combines TRBV6-5 with TRBJ1-6; perhaps TRBD1 as D (6 bases). The ends were cut back, 0 bases at V and 2 bases at J, with 14 bases in the middle. The CDR3 is made up of 18 amino acids. Germline V CDR1 and CDR2: MNHEY, SVGAGI. DNA of the CDR3: TGTGCCAGCAGTTACTCGATGTTGGGGGGCACCTATAATTCACCCCTCCACTTT. Translated, it gives CASSYSMLGGTYNSPLHF.

The chain employs TRBV10-1 and TRBJ1-5; 7 bases agree with TRBD1. With 3 bases clipped from V and 11 bases from J, the junction kept 7 bases outside the gene matches. CDR1 is WNHNN, CDR2 SYGVQD, per germline (reference sequence). The CDR3 has 13 amino acids. This CDR3 reads CASSDRGDGAQHF. The CDR3 nucleotides are TGCGCCAGCAGTGACAGGGGGGATGGAGCCCAGCATTTT.

The CDR3 nucleotides are TGTGCCAGTAGTATTATTCGGGGGAACACCGGGGAGCTGTTTTTT. Residues: CASSIIRGNTGELFF. The chain couples TRBV19 to TRBJ2-2; maybe TRBD2 (5 bases). The CDR3 has 15 amino acids. The germline V gene encodes CDR1 LNHDA and CDR2 SQIVND (reference sequence). Trimming left V 3 bases short and J 1 base short, with 9 bases between. Full variable domain (remainder filled in from reference TRBV19 and TRBJ2-2): DGGITQSPKYLFRKEGQNVTLSCEQNLNHDAMYWYRQDPGQGLRLIYYSQIVNDFQKGDIAEGYSVSREKKESFPLTVTSAQKNPTAFYLCASSIIRGNTGELFFGEGSRLTVL.

This clonotype came up many times. The chain links TRBV11-2 to TRBJ2-2, with a tentative D call TRBD2 (5 bases). CDR1 SGHAT and CDR2 FQNNGV come from the germline V gene. The CDR3 covers 15 residues. V was shortened by 1 base and J by 5 bases, with 11 bases between the two germline ends. Here the CDR3 DNA reads TGTGCCAGCAGCTTAGGTGTATCGGGGACCGGGGAGCTGTTTTTT. Translation gives CASSLGVSGTGELFF.

In this sample, this clonotype turned up many times. The chain uses TRBV4-3 and TRBJ2-2, with TRBD1 identical over 7 bases. This CDR3 is 15 amino acids long. Trimming removed 4 bases from V and 3 bases from J; junction bases left unmatched: 5. Germline CDR1 reads LGHNA; CDR2 reads YSLEER. CDR3: CASSPNRGDTGELFF. CDR3 DNA: TGCGCCAGCAGCCCGAACAGGGGCGACACCGGGGAGCTGTTTTTT.

In this sample, this clonotype turned up many times. The chain joins TRBV12-3 or TRBV12-4 to TRBJ1-1, with no clear D. Trimming shortened V by 6 bases and J by 6 bases, and 23 bases separated the two germline ends. This CDR3 has 16 amino acids. This CDR3 is CASSTHRLGMESEAFF. CDR3 DNA sequence: TGTGCCAGCAGCACACACCGACTGGGTATGGAGTCTGAAGCTTTCTTT.

This clonotype was picked up many times. This rearrangement joins TRBV20-1 to TRBJ1-1; D is unclear. The CDR3 loop spans 16 amino acids. Trimming removed 0 bases at V and 1 base at J, with 15 bases between. Germline V CDR1 and CDR2: DFQATT, SNEGSKA (reference sequence). The CDR3 DNA follows: TGCAGTGCTAGAGACCTTGGGAAAGGCCAGAACACTGAAGCTTTCTTT. Its translation: CSARDLGKGQNTEAFF.

This clonotype was detected a few times. The CDR3 nucleotides are TGCAGCGTTGCCAGGGGCGAGACCCAGTACTTC. Its translation: CSVARGETQYF. The rearrangement joins TRBV29-1 to TRBJ2-5; perhaps TRBD1 as D (6 bases). Deletions cut 4 bases from V and 5 bases from J, with 8 bases between. The CDR3 totals 11 residues. Germline CDR1 is SQVTM and CDR2 is ANQGSEA.

The table lists this clonotype with many counts. This sequence joins TRBV12-3 or TRBV12-4 and TRBJ2-2, with D perhaps matching TRBD2 (6 bases). Trimming took 6 bases from V and 4 from J, leaving 15 bases between them. The length of the CDR3 is 15 residues. CDR3 sequence (DNA): TGTGCCAGCAGACCGTTACTAGCCCTCACCGGGGAGCTGTTTTTT. This sequence encodes CASRPLLALTGELFF.

At least ten counts were recorded for this clonotype. The chain uses TRBV28 and TRBJ1-4, with D possibly matching TRBD1 (6 bases). Trimming took off 7 bases at V and 1 base at J, with 10 bases between the two ends. The CDR3 extends over 14 amino acids. Looked up from germline, CDR1 is MDHEN and CDR2 is SYDVKM. CDR3 in DNA: TGTGCCAGCATACAAGGGGGAACTAATGAAAAACTGTTTTTT. Translation gives CASIQGGTNEKLFF.

This sequence joins TRBV7-9 and TRBJ2-2; either TRBD1 or TRBD2 may supply D (7 bases each). Deletions cut 7 bases from V and 3 bases from J, with 12 bases between. Germline V gene lookup returns CDR1 SEHNR and CDR2 FQNEAQ (reference sequence). This CDR3 spans 14 amino acids. DNA of the CDR3: TGTGCCAGCAAGCAGGGGGGGGACACCGGGGAGCTGTTTTTT. Amino acid sequence: CASKQGGDTGELFF.

This clonotype was observed many times. The CDR3 region is CASSYGGVRDEQYF. CDR3 coding DNA: TGTGCCAGCAGCTATGGCGGGGTCAGGGACGAGCAGTACTTC. The rearrangement links TRBV11-1 to TRBJ2-7; TRBD2 might be the D (6 bases). The CDR3 spans 14 residues. V lost 4 bases and J 5 bases, leaving 15 bases between the germline ends. Germline CDR1 SGHAT, CDR2 FQDESV (reference sequence).

This clonotype turned up a few times. The genes are TRBV4-1 and TRBJ2-3; D not resolved. The CDR3 is made up of 14 amino acids. The germline V gene encodes CDR1 MGHRA and CDR2 YSYEKL. Trimming took off 0 bases at V and 2 bases at J, with 6 bases between the two ends. CDR3 in DNA: TGCGCCAGCAGCCAAGATGACATCACAGATACGCAGTATTTT. It specifies CASSQDDITDTQYF.

This clonotype was observed a few times. The rearrangement uses TRBV5-6 and TRBJ1-5; 8 bases are shared with TRBD1. Germline lookup yields CDR1 SGHDT and CDR2 YYEEEE. The ends lost 1 base at V and 7 bases at J; junction bases unmatched: 10. CDR3 size: 16 residues. The CDR3 spells CASSLQGAREEQPQHF. The CDR3 nucleotides read TGTGCCAGCAGCTTGCAGGGGGCTCGAGAAGAACAGCCCCAGCATTTT.

This clonotype was recorded at least ten times. The chain recombines TRBV2 with TRBJ2-1; 9 bases match TRBD2. CDR1 and CDR2 (germline): SNHLY, FYNNEI. The CDR3 runs to 16 residues. V trimming: 3 bases; J trimming: 7 bases; junction bases outside the gene matches: 10. CDR3 sequence reads: CASSDLPSGTANEQFF. In nucleotides, the CDR3 is TGTGCCAGCAGTGATCTCCCTAGCGGGACGGCGAATGAGCAGTTCTTC.

In this sample, this clonotype turned up many times. The gene calls are TRBV27 and TRBJ2-5; 9 bases match TRBD2. Germline-derived CDR1 and CDR2 are MNHEY and SMNVEV (reference sequence). V dropped 2 bases and J dropped 3; count of bases not matched to a gene: 7. This CDR3 is built from 16 residues. CDR3 bases: TGTGCCAGCAGTTTACTTCCTAGCGGGACTGAAGAGACCCAGTACTTC. Translating it yields CASSLLPSGTEETQYF.

Many counts were recorded for this clonotype. The chain uses TRBV3-1 and TRBJ2-7, with 12 bases identical to TRBD2. CDR1 is LGHDT, CDR2 YNNKEL, per germline (reference sequence). This CDR3 has 15 residues. Trimming took 4 bases from V and 6 from J; bases not matched to a gene: 7. The CDR3 loop reads CASSPLAGGPREQYF. As DNA, the CDR3 is TGTGCCAGCAGCCCGCTAGCGGGAGGGCCGCGCGAGCAGTACTTC.

This clonotype has a count of ten or more. This sequence joins TRBV6-2 or TRBV6-3 and TRBJ2-7, with D possibly matching TRBD1 (6 bases). CDR3 size: 15 residues. Trimming removed 2 bases at V and 3 bases at J, with 14 bases between. Germline V CDR1 and CDR2: MNHEY, SVGEGT. The CDR3 loop is CASSYGMGQIYEQYF. The CDR3 nucleotides are TGTGCCAGCAGTTACGGTATGGGACAAATCTACGAGCAGTACTTC.

The genes are TRBV7-9 and TRBJ2-2, with D uncertain. V lost 10 bases to trimming and J lost 7 bases, with 10 bases between them. The V gene's germline CDR1 is SEHNR and CDR2 FQNEAQ (reference sequence). CDR3 length equals 11 residues. The CDR3 bases are TGTGCCACCTCACGTAACGGGGAGCTGTTTTTT. This encodes CATSRNGELFF.

Comments on this clonotype: This sequence may be a read error, since a much larger clone differs from it by one base. This chain connects TRBV6-1 to TRBJ2-1; 10 nucleotides match TRBD2. Near its end, the DNA agrees better with TRBJ2-7, so the J call may be wrong. CDR3 length: 15 amino acids. Germline CDR1 and CDR2: MNHNS and SASEGT. The CDR3 is CASSPKTSGYNEQYF. CDR3 DNA sequence: TGTGCCAGCTCACCAAAGACTAGCGGGTACAATGAGCAGTACTTC.

This clonotype occurred once. One base away lies a much larger clone, so this may be a sequencing read error. The J gene is TRBJ2-1, the V gene TRBV28; TRBD2 is a possible D gene (6 bases). The CDR3 extends over 12 amino acids. Germline V gene data show CDR1 as MDHEN and CDR2 as SYDVKM. CDR3 loop: CASGFFGRDQFF. In nucleotides, the CDR3 is TGTGCCAGCGGTTTCTTCGGGCGGGACCAGTTCTTC. Full variable domain (rest looked up from reference TRBV28 and TRBJ2-1): DVKVTQSSRYLVKRTGEKVFLECVQDMDHENMFWYRQDPGLGLRLIYFSYDVKMKEKGDIPEGYSVSREKKERFSLILESASTNQTSMYLCASGFFGRDQFFGPGTRLTVL.

Many counts were recorded for this clonotype. The gene calls are TRBV7-2 and TRBJ2-7; D uncertain. Germline V gives CDR1 SGHTA, CDR2 FQGNSA. The CDR3 contains 13 residues. Trimming stripped 3 bases from V and 2 bases from J, with 8 bases between. The CDR3 nucleotides are TGTGCCAGCAGCTTTAATCCTGCCTACGAGCAGTACTTC. Its protein is CASSFNPAYEQYF.